These 9 T cell receptor beta chains were all obtained from the same sample, sequenced in a study of shared clonotypes between healthy human individuals. Clones were read by immunoSEQ multiplex PCR, and TCRdb kept only the in-frame ones, dropping some. The data show roughly 2,300,000 clones, with 85% to 95% seen just once and 0.3% to 0.4% held by the top ten. The sample taken for sequencing was naive CD4+ T cells from PBMCs. Subset indicated: CD45RA+ positively selected. The receptors here all came from a man in his late teens or twenties in good health. Some clones in this sample may be carry-over from other donors' samples.

The gene calls are TRBV5-1 and TRBJ2-3; 8 nucleotides line up with TRBD2. Germline V CDR1 and CDR2: SGHRS, YFSETQ. V gave up 2 bases and J gave up 7 bases; unmatched junction bases: 6. The CDR3 is made up of 14 amino acids. Here the CDR3 reads CASSFSGGIHTQYF. In nucleotides, the CDR3 is TGCGCCAGCAGCTTCAGCGGGGGTATTCATACGCAGTATTTT.

In its sample, this clone was seen once. V usage is TRBV7-2 and J usage is TRBJ2-1; no reliable D call. Germline loops: CDR1 SGHTA, CDR2 FQGNSA. Trimming pared 5 bases from V and 7 bases from J, leaving 12 bases between. The CDR3 sequence is 13 residues long. This chain's CDR3 is CASSPSRRNEQFF. CDR3 DNA: TGTGCCAGCAGCCCTTCCCGAAGGAATGAGCAGTTCTTC.

The genes are TRBV4-2 and TRBJ1-6; no clear D. The V gene's germline CDR1 is LGHNA and CDR2 YNFKEQ. Trimming removed 0 bases from V and 0 bases from J, with 3 bases in between. The CDR3 spans 15 residues. The CDR3 is CASSQESSYNSPLHF. DNA of the CDR3: TGTGCCAGCAGCCAAGAGAGCTCCTATAATTCACCCCTCCACTTT.

The chain is built from TRBV27 and TRBJ1-1; possible D gene TRBD1, 5 bases. CDR1 and CDR2 (germline): MNHEY, SMNVEV (reference sequence). CDR3 length equals 13 residues. V lost 4 bases and J lost 2, with 8 bases in between. The CDR3 spells CASSWDGNTEAFF. In DNA, the CDR3 is TGTGCCAGCAGTTGGGACGGTAACACTGAAGCTTTCTTT.

On this clone itself: Other DNA sequences within the sample encode an identical CDR3. This chain links TRBV6-6 with TRBJ2-7; D remains unclear. The CDR3 extends over 13 amino acids. Trimming stripped 0 bases from V and 3 bases from J, with 6 bases between. The germline CDR1 and CDR2 sequences are MNHNY and SVGAGI (reference sequence). The CDR3 DNA reads as TGTGCCAGCAGTTACTCGGGCAGCTACGAGCAGTACTTC. This codes for CASSYSGSYEQYF.

This chain connects TRBV18 to TRBJ2-7; no clear D. The germline CDR1 and CDR2 sequences are KGHSH and LQKENI. The CDR3 covers 13 residues. V was cut by 0 bases and J by 3 bases, with 6 bases left in between. CDR3: CASSPPSNYEQYF. DNA for the CDR3: TGTGCCAGCTCACCACCGTCGAACTACGAGCAGTACTTC.

CDR3 in amino acids: CASSSTGMVELFF. CDR3 DNA: TGTGCCAGCAGTTCGACAGGGATGGTGGAACTGTTTTTT. The chain carries TRBV2 and TRBJ1-4, with 7 bases aligning to TRBD1. Germline lookup yields CDR1 SNHLY and CDR2 FYNNEI. This CDR3 has 13 residues. V was pared by 5 bases and J by 12 bases, with 9 bases of the junction left unmatched.

V gene TRBV4-1 combines with J gene TRBJ1-5; 8 bases are shared with TRBD1. The germline V gene encodes CDR1 MGHRA and CDR2 YSYEKL. The trim removed 4 bases at V and 5 bases at J, leaving 13 bases unmatched. This CDR3 is built from 17 residues. Written as DNA, the CDR3 is TGCGCCAGCAGCCGCGAACCCTACAGGGGGAAATATCAGCCCCAGCATTTT. It is translated as CASSREPYRGKYQPQHF.

The chain couples TRBV4-2 to TRBJ1-2, with D possibly TRBD1 on 6 matching bases. Germline V CDR1 and CDR2: LGHNA, YNFKEQ. This CDR3 contains 14 residues. The germline V and J ends were trimmed by 7 bases and 0 bases, with 12 bases remaining between them. In DNA form, the CDR3 reads TGTGCCAGCACTGACAGGACAGCTAACTATGGCTACACCTTC. Translated: CASTDRTANYGYTF.